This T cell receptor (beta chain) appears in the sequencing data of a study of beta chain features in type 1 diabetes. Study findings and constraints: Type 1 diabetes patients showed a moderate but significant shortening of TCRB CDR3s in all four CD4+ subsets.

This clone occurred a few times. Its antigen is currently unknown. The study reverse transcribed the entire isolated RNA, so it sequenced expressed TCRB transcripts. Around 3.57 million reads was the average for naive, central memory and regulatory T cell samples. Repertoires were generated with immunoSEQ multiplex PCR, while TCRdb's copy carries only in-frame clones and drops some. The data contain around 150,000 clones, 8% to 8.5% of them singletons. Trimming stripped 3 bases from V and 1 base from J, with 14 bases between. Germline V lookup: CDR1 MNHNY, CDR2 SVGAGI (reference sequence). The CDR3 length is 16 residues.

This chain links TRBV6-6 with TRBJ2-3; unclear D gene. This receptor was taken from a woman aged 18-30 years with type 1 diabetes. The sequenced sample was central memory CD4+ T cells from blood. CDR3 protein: CASSYAVSLGTDTQYF. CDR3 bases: TGTGCCAGCAGTTATGCAGTCTCCCTGGGCACAGATACGCAGTATTTT.